Listed here are 17 T cell receptor beta chains from one sample, sequenced in a study of T cell clonality in common variable immunodeficiency. Generated by immunoSEQ multiplex PCR, the TCRdb table keeps only in-frame clones and is missing some. Singletons are absent from the sample, which has 35,000 to 55,000 clones. The source material was peripheral blood mononuclear cells. The receptors derive from a person between 18 and 70 years old in good health.

This clone was detected many times. The sequenced fragment ends 3 residues before the CDR3 boundary, so the rest is inferred from the germline J gene. The chain links TRBV12-3 or TRBV12-4 to TRBJ2-3, with TRBD2 as a possible D gene (5 bases). Deletions cut 3 bases from V and 4 bases from J, with 8 bases between. This CDR3 is built from 13 residues. CDR3 loop: CASSLSSPDTQYF. The CDR3 bases that were read are TGTGCCAGCAGTTTGTCTAGCCCAGATACG.

Concerning this clone: The read halts 3 residues ahead of the CDR3 end, with the missing end drawn from the germline J gene. This rearrangement joins TRBV5-8 to TRBJ2-1; the match to TRBD1 covers 8 bases. The CDR3 has 15 amino acids. Germline V gene lookup returns CDR1 SGHTS and CDR2 YDEGEE. V lost 2 bases, J lost 1 base, and 2 bases stayed unmatched. CDR3 bases read: TGTGCCAGCAGCTTCGGGACAGGTTCCTACAATGAG. Translating gives CASSFGTGSYNE. The CDR3 in its entirety is CASSFGTGSYNEQFF.

The table lists this clone with many counts. The missing CDR3 end, 3 residues past where the read stops, is filled in from the germline J gene. Other DNA sequences in the sample encode the same CDR3. The gene calls are TRBV5-1 and TRBJ2-3; 7 bases match TRBD1. This CDR3 is built from 14 residues. CDR1 is SGHRS and CDR2 is YFSETQ in the germline V gene. V was clipped by 0 bases and J by 6 bases; unmatched bases: 4. The sequenced part of the CDR3 DNA is TGCGCCAGCAGCTTGGGACAGGGCCCGGATACG. Translated: CASSLGQGPDT. The CDR3, in full, reads CASSLGQGPDTQYF. Together with reference TRBV5-1 and TRBJ2-3, the CDR3 gives the full variable domain: KAGVTQTPRYLIKTRGQQVTLSCSPISGHRSVSWYQQTPGQGLQFLFEYFSETQRNKGNFPGRFSGRQFSNSRSEMNVSTLELGDSALYLCASSLGQGPDTQYFGPGTRLTVL.

This clone occurred many times. The sequence runs out 3 residues before the end of the CDR3; the remainder is reconstructed from the germline J gene. The rearrangement joins TRBV28 to TRBJ2-3; D is perhaps TRBD1 or TRBD2 (5 bases each). V was pared by 5 bases and J by 1 base, with 10 bases between. The CDR3 spans 14 residues. Germline CDR1 MDHEN, CDR2 SYDVKM. CDR3 DNA (partial): TGTGCCAGCAGTGGGGCGGAGGGCACAGATACG. Protein sequence: CASSGAEGTDT. In full, the CDR3 reads CASSGAEGTDTQYF.

This clone has a count of ten or more. Coverage ceases 3 residues before the CDR3 finishes, and the germline J gene fills in the end. The rearrangement links TRBV20-1 to TRBJ1-2; the match to TRBD1 covers 9 bases. The junction had 8 bases not matched to a gene; V was cut back by 7 bases and J by 5 bases. CDR3 length: 13 residues. The germline V gene encodes CDR1 DFQATT and CDR2 SNEGSKA (reference sequence). The CDR3 DNA, read in part, is TGCAGTGTCTCGACACAGGGGGCTTATGGC. Protein product: CSVSTQGAYG. The CDR3 in full is CSVSTQGAYGYTF.

Only a few counts were recorded for this clone. The read gets to within 3 residues of the CDR3 end, and the germline J gene fills in the rest. This chain uses TRBV7-9 with TRBJ2-7; TRBD2 matches 9 bases. J was trimmed by 5 bases and V by 5 bases; bases with no gene match: 7. The V gene's germline CDR1 is SEHNR and CDR2 FQNEAQ (reference sequence). The CDR3 is 14 residues long. This chain's CDR3 is CASSLREGRHEQYF. The sequenced part of the CDR3 DNA is TGTGCCAGCAGCCTGCGGGAGGGCCGGCACGAG. The variable domain in full, completed from reference TRBV7-9 and TRBJ2-7, reads DTGVSQNPRHKITKRGQNVTFRCDPISEHNRLYWYRQTLGQGPEFLTYFQNEAQLEKSRLLSDRFSAERPKGSFSTLEIQRTEQGDSAMYLCASSLREGRHEQYFGPGTRLTVT.

There are many counts of this clone. The CDR3 bases that were read are TGTGCCAGCAGTTACGACAGGGAAATCTATGGC. Amino acid sequence: CASSYDREIYG. The entire CDR3 is CASSYDREIYGYTF. The chain is built from TRBV12-3 or TRBV12-4 and TRBJ1-2, with TRBD1 identical over 7 bases. The observed sequence ends 3 residues before the CDR3 terminus, with the missing tail filled in from the germline J gene. After removal of 4 bases from V and 4 bases from J, the junction contained 6 bases not matched to a gene. The length of the CDR3 is 14 residues.

Remarks on this clone: The DNA ends 3 residues before the CDR3 does, and the rest of the CDR3 is filled in from the germline J gene. V and J are TRBV20-1 and TRBJ1-5; D gene uncertain. Germline CDR1 DFQATT, CDR2 SNEGSKA (reference sequence). The CDR3 is 12 residues long. The ends were cut back, 0 bases at V and 2 bases at J, with 2 bases in the middle. CDR3 region: CSARDGNQPQHF. The sequenced CDR3 bases are TGCAGTGCTAGAGACGGCAATCAGCCC.

As concerns this clone: The read terminates 3 residues before the CDR3 end, so the remaining end is supplied by the germline J gene. The chain is built from TRBV6-1 and TRBJ1-2; D is perhaps TRBD1 (5 bases). The CDR3 covers 15 residues. From germline, CDR1 is MNHNS and CDR2 SASEGT. This CDR3 reads CASSEMGGSYNDYTF. The sequenced CDR3 bases are TGTGCCAGCAGTGAAATGGGGGGGTCCTACAATGAC.

This clone was picked up many times. Its ends do not fully match the called genes, so a read error is possible. The read falls 3 residues short of the CDR3 end, and the missing part is taken from the germline J gene. This chain joins TRBV4-2 and TRBJ1-2; D call uncertain. Germline values: CDR1 LGHNA, CDR2 YNFKEQ. CDR3 size: 15 residues. The CDR3 spells CASSPGSAVHYGYTF. CDR3 DNA (partial): TGCGCCAGCAGCCCCGGCTCGGCGGTCCACTATGGC.

This clone was counted ten times or more. With the read ending 3 residues before the CDR3 end, the germline J gene is used to fill in that end. The chain uses TRBV12-3 or TRBV12-4 and TRBJ1-4; no reliable D call. V was cut by 5 bases and J by 3 bases, with 10 bases left in between. CDR3 length: 14 residues. CDR3 in amino acids: CASSVVAANEKLFF. The sequenced part of the CDR3 DNA is TGTGCCAGCAGTGTCGTAGCGGCTAATGAAAAA.

On this clone: The read comes to an end 3 residues before the CDR3 does, leaving the germline J gene to fill in the end. The chain has TRBV18 and TRBJ1-4; D unresolved. The ends were cut back, 4 bases at V and 6 bases at J, with 12 bases in the middle. Per germline, CDR1 KGHSH and CDR2 LQKENI. The CDR3 covers 14 residues. The CDR3 DNA, read in part, is TGTGCCAGCTCACGACGGCGGGAAGATGAAAAA. Translation: CASSRRREDEK. The whole CDR3 protein is CASSRRREDEKLFF. The variable domain in full, with the rest retrieved from reference TRBV18 and TRBJ1-4, is NAGVMQNPRHLVRRRGQEARLRCSPMKGHSHVYWYRQLPEEGLKFMVYLQKENIIDESGMPKERFSAEFPKEGPSILRIQQVVRGDSAAYFCASSRRREDEKLFFGSGTQLSVL.

This clone was observed at least ten times. The read ends 3 residues shy of where the CDR3 ends; the end is completed using the germline J gene. This chain joins TRBV5-1 and TRBJ2-7, with TRBD1 matching over 8 bases. In germline, CDR1 is SGHRS, CDR2 YFSETQ. This CDR3 region has 15 residues. The ends lost 2 bases at V and 2 bases at J; junction bases unmatched: 6. This CDR3 is CASSLDSDRAYEQYF. Incomplete CDR3 DNA: TGCGCCAGCAGCTTAGATTCGGACAGGGCCTACGAG.

This clone showed up many times. The CDR3 end is not reached by the read, which stops 3 residues before it; the germline J gene fills it in. V is TRBV29-1 and J is TRBJ2-7, with a tentative D call TRBD2 (7 bases). This CDR3 has 14 residues. The germline gives CDR1 SQVTM, CDR2 ANQGSEA. V was pared by 7 bases and J by 4 bases, with 20 bases between. The CDR3 bases that were read are TGCAGCGCCCTGGGCGGGGGCGCCGGGTACGAG. Its protein is CSALGGGAGYE. The CDR3 in full is CSALGGGAGYEQYF.

Ten or more counts support this clone. The missing CDR3 end, 3 residues past where the read stops, is filled in from the germline J gene. The rearrangement uses TRBV11-2 and TRBJ1-2; D may be TRBD1 (5 bases). The CDR3 length is 12 residues. Germline V CDR1 and CDR2: SGHAT, FQNNGV. Trimming shortened V by 5 bases and J by 2 bases, and 6 bases separated the two germline ends. CDR3: CASSQGNYGYTF. Partial CDR3 DNA: TGTGCCAGCAGCCAGGGCAACTATGGC.

This clone was seen repeatedly, ten times or more. Read sequence stops 3 residues before the CDR3 end, and the germline J gene provides the missing end. The J gene is TRBJ1-1, the V gene TRBV20-1; tentative D call: TRBD1 (5 bases). CDR1 is DFQATT, CDR2 SNEGSKA, per germline (reference sequence). The CDR3 consists of 12 residues. Partial CDR3 DNA: TGCAGTGCTAGAGGGGGGGACCGGCCG. It encodes CSARGGDRP. The entire CDR3 reads CSARGGDRPAFF.

This clone showed up many times. The missing CDR3 end, 3 residues past where the read stops, is filled in from the germline J gene. The rearrangement links TRBV2 to TRBJ2-3; D is perhaps TRBD1 (6 bases). The V gene's germline CDR1 is SNHLY and CDR2 FYNNEI. V shed 7 bases and J shed 1 base, with 18 bases lying between them. The CDR3 sequence is 16 residues long. The covered CDR3 bases are TGTGCCAGCACCCGCATGGGGGCAGGGGGCACAGATACG. Amino acid sequence: CASTRMGAGGTDT. The whole CDR3 is CASTRMGAGGTDTQYF.